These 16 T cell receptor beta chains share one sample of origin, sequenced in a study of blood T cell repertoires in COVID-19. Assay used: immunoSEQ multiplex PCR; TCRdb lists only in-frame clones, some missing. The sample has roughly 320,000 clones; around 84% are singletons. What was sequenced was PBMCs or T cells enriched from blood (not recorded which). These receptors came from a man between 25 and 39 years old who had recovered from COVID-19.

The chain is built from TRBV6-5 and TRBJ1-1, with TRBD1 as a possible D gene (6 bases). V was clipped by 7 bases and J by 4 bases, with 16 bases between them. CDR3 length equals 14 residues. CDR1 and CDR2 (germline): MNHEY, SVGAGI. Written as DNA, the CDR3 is TGTGCCAGCACCGGGGAGGGGGGAGTCACTGAAGCTTTCTTT. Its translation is CASTGEGGVTEAFF.

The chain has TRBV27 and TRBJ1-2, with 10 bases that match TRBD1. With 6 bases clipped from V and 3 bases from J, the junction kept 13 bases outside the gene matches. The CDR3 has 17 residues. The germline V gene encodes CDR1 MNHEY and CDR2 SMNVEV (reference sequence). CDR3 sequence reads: CASSYSIRDRGYYGYTF. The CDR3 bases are TGTGCCAGCAGCTACTCAATAAGGGACAGGGGTTACTATGGCTACACCTTC.

CDR3 amino acids: CASSLAVVAGGGEQFF. As DNA, the CDR3 is TGTGCCAGCAGCTTAGCGGTTGTAGCGGGAGGGGGTGAGCAGTTCTTC. V gene TRBV7-2 combines with J gene TRBJ2-1; 11 bases agree with TRBD2. The germline gives CDR1 SGHTA, CDR2 FQGNSA. This CDR3 is 16 amino acids long. V was pared by 0 bases and J by 9 bases, with 7 bases of the junction left unmatched. Supplemented by reference TRBV7-2 and TRBJ2-1, the full variable domain reads GAGVSQSPSNKVTEKGKDVELRCDPISGHTALYWYRQSLGQGLEFLIYFQGNSAPDKSGLPSDRFSAERTGGSVSTLTIQRTQQEDSAVYLCASSLAVVAGGGEQFFGPGTRLTVL.

DNA for the CDR3: TGTGCCAGCAGTGAAGCGCCCGCCTACGAGCAGTACTTC. Its protein product is CASSEAPAYEQYF. The rearrangement joins TRBV28 to TRBJ2-7; D uncertain. Germline values: CDR1 MDHEN, CDR2 SYDVKM. There are 13 residues in the CDR3. V lost 5 bases and J lost 2, with 10 bases in between.

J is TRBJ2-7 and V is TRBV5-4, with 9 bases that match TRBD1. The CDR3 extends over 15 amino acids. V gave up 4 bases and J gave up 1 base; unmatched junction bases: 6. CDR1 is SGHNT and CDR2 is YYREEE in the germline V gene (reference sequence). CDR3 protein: CASSHRQGGSYEQYF. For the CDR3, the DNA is TGTGCCAGCAGCCATCGACAGGGGGGATCCTACGAGCAGTACTTC.

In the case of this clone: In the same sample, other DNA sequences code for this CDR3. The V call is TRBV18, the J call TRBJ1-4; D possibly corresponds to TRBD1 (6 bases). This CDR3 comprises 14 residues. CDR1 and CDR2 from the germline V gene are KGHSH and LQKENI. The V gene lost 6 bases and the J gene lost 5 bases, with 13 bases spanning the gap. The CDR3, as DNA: TGTGCCAGCTCCCGAGGACAGCTAAATGAAAAACTGTTTTTT. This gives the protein CASSRGQLNEKLFF.

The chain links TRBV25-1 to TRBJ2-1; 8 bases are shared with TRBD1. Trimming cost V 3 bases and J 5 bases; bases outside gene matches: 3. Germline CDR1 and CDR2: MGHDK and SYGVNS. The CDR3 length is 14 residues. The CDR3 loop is CASSEPGGNNEQFF. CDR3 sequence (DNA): TGTGCCAGCAGTGAGCCAGGGGGCAACAATGAGCAGTTCTTC. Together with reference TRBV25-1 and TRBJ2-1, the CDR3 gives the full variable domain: EADIYQTPRYLVIGTGKKITLECSQTMGHDKMYWYQQDPGMELHLIHYSYGVNSTEKGDLSSESTVSRIRTEHFPLTLESARPSHTSQYLCASSEPGGNNEQFFGPGTRLTVL.

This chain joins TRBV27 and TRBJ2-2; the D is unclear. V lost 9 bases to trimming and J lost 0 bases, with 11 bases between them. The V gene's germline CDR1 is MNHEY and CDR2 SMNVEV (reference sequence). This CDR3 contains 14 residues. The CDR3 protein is CASRLSPNTGELFF. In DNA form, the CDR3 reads TGTGCCAGTCGACTGTCACCGAACACCGGGGAGCTGTTTTTT.

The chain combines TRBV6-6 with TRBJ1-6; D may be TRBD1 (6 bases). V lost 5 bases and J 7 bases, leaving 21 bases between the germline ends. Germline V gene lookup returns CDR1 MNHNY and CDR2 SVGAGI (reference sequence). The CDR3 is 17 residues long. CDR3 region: CASSPESGVIENSPLHF. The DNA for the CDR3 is TGTGCCAGCAGTCCCGAATCAGGGGTTATAGAAAATTCACCCCTCCACTTT.

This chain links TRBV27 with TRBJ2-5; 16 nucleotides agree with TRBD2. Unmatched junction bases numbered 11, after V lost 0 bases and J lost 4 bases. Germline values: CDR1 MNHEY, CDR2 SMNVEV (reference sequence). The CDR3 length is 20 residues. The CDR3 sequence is CASSLSGTSGRALYAETQYF. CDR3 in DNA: TGTGCCAGCAGTTTATCGGGGACTAGCGGGAGGGCCCTCTATGCAGAGACCCAGTACTTC.

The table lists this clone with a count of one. The CDR3 region has the DNA TGTGCCAGCAGCTTAGCGCAGGGGAGAAACGAGCAGTACTTC. This encodes CASSLAQGRNEQYF. J is TRBJ2-7 and V is TRBV7-9, with a tentative D call TRBD1 (6 bases). Germline V gene data show CDR1 as SEHNR and CDR2 as FQNEAQ (reference sequence). The V end was cut by 0 bases, the J end by 5 bases, with 11 bases between. This CDR3 spans 14 amino acids.

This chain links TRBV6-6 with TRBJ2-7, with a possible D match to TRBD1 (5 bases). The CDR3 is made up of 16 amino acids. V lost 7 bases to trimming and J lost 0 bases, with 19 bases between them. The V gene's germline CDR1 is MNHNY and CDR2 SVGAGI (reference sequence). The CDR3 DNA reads TGTGCCAGCAACGACGCAGGGCAAAGGAGCTCCTACGAGCAGTACTTC. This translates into CASNDAGQRSSYEQYF.

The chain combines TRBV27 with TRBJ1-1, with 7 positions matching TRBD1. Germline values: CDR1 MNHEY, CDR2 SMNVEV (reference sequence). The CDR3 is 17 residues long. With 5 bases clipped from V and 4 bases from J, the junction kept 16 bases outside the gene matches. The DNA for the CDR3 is TGTGCCAGCAGTCCGACCCAGCGACAGGGTCTCGGCACTGAAGCTTTCTTT. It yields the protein CASSPTQRQGLGTEAFF.

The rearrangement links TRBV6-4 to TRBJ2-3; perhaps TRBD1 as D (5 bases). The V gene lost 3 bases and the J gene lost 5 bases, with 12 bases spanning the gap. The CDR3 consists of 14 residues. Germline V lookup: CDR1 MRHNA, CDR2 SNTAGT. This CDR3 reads CASSEGPERDTQYF. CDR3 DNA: TGTGCCAGCAGTGAGGGGCCGGAGAGAGATACGCAGTATTTT.

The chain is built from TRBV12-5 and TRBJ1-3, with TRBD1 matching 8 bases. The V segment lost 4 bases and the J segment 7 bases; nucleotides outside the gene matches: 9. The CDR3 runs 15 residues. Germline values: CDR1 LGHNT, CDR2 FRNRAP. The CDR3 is CASGYAGTGWNTIYF. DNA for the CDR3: TGTGCTAGTGGTTACGCCGGGACAGGTTGGAACACCATATATTTT.

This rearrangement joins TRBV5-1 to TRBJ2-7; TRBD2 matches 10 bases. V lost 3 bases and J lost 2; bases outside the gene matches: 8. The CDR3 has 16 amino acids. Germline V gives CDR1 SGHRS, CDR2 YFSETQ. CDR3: CASSSPIAGGAYEQYF. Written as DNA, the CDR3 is TGCGCCAGCAGCTCTCCCATAGCGGGGGGCGCCTACGAGCAGTACTTC.